This TCR beta chain was sequenced during a study of T cells after posttransplantation cyclophosphamide. The CDR3 is 11 amino acids. Germline loops: CDR1 GTSNPN, CDR2 SVGIG (reference sequence). Trimming took 2 bases from V and 5 from J, leaving 3 bases between them. Assay: immunoSEQ multiplex PCR; the TCRdb copy retains only in-frame clones and omits some. Listed for the sample are almost 35,000 clones, none seen a single time. The sample comprised PBMCs. The sequence derives from a woman in her 50s in good health and a related stem cell transplant donor. This chain joins TRBV30 and TRBJ2-2; D is unresolved. DNA of the CDR3: TGTGCCTGGAGTCCTACCGGGGAGCTGTTTTTT. This encodes CAWSPTGELFF.